These 5 T cell receptor beta chains came from one sample sequenced in a study of beta chain features in type 1 diabetes. All of the isolated RNA was reverse transcribed, so expressed TCRB transcripts were sequenced. Produced via immunoSEQ multiplex PCR; TCRdb's table is partial and in-frame only. Of 970,000 or so clones listed, 17% are singletons. The sequenced material came from naive CD4+ T cells from blood. These TCRs come from a woman in her late teens or twenties in good health.

The chain couples TRBV6-5 to TRBJ1-3, with 8 bases matching TRBD1. V was clipped by 6 bases and J by 2 bases; unmatched bases: 6. The CDR3 is made up of 15 amino acids. Germline lookup yields CDR1 MNHEY and CDR2 SVGAGI. CDR3 in DNA: TGTGCCAGCAGAAACAGGGGGATAGCTGGAAACACCATATATTTT. Translation gives CASRNRGIAGNTIYF.

This clone occurred a few times. CDR3 amino acids: CAISTSYNEQFF. CDR3 DNA: TGTGCCATCAGTACTAGCTACAATGAGCAGTTCTTC. The V and J genes are TRBV10-3 and TRBJ2-1; D perhaps matches TRBD2 (5 bases). Germline V lookup: CDR1 ENHRY, CDR2 SYGVKD. Deletions cut 5 bases from V and 3 bases from J, with 5 bases between. The CDR3 has 12 residues.

This clone was found a few times. V and J are TRBV7-2 and TRBJ2-2, with D tentatively TRBD2 (6 bases). The CDR3 runs to 16 residues. Trimming removed 2 bases from V and 2 bases from J, with 12 bases in between. Germline CDR1 and CDR2: SGHTA and FQGNSA. The CDR3 is CASSLFAGLNTGELFF. The CDR3 region has the DNA TGTGCCAGCAGCTTATTTGCGGGACTCAACACCGGGGAGCTGTTTTTT.

In this sample, this clone turned up a few times. Other DNA sequences in this specimen translate into the identical CDR3. The CDR3 bases are TGTGCCAGCTCACGCGCGGAGAACACTGAAGCTTTCTTT. Its protein is CASSRAENTEAFF. This chain links TRBV18 with TRBJ1-1; D is uncertain. The CDR3 length is 13 residues. Trimming removed 4 bases from V and 1 base from J, with 7 bases in between. Germline V CDR1 and CDR2: KGHSH, LQKENI.

This clone was counted a few times. This chain joins TRBV28 and TRBJ2-5; weak D call: TRBD1 (5 bases). The germline V gene has CDR1 MDHEN and CDR2 SYDVKM. Trimming left V 2 bases short and J 7 bases short, with 8 bases between. The CDR3 has 12 amino acids. CDR3 region: CASSLNQGTQYF. The CDR3 DNA is TGTGCCAGCAGTTTAAATCAGGGGACCCAGTACTTC.